Listed here are 14 T cell receptor beta chains from one sample, sequenced in a study of CD4+ T cells in melanoma. Profiled with immunoSEQ multiplex PCR; TCRdb holds only in-frame clones, not every one. The data show fewer than 20,000 clones, approximately 84% seen once. Specimen: cells from a culture (not recorded whether cultured in vitro). The receptors originated from a human donor with melanoma.

The chain combines TRBV18 with TRBJ2-3; maybe TRBD1 (6 bases). The CDR3 spans 15 residues. Trimming cost V 3 bases and J 4 bases, with 14 bases left between them. Germline V gene sequence: CDR1 KGHSH, CDR2 LQKENI. The CDR3 loop reads CASSPRIEGADTQYF. The CDR3 DNA is TGTGCCAGCTCACCGAGAATAGAGGGGGCAGATACGCAGTATTTT.

This CDR3 reads CATSRAQTGTQTQYF. DNA for the CDR3: TGTGCCACCAGCAGAGCACAGACAGGGACGCAGACCCAGTACTTC. This chain links TRBV15 with TRBJ2-5; 7 positions match TRBD1. The CDR3 sequence is 15 residues long. Germline V CDR1 and CDR2: LNHNV, YYDKDF (reference sequence). Trimming took 1 base from V and 6 from J; bases not matched to a gene: 8.

The CDR3: CASSRTGTGTRVRSYNEQFF. The CDR3 region has the DNA TGTGCCAGCAGCCGAACCGGGACAGGCACGAGAGTCCGTTCCTACAATGAGCAGTTCTTC. The genes are TRBV5-5 and TRBJ2-1; 8 nucleotides align to TRBD1. CDR1 and CDR2 (germline): SGHKS, YYEKEE (reference sequence). V shed 4 bases, J shed 1 base, and the junction held 19 bases outside the gene matches. The CDR3 covers 20 residues. The full variable domain, rest sourced from reference TRBV5-5 and TRBJ2-1, is DAGVTQSPTHLIKTRGQQVTLRCSPISGHKSVSWYQQVLGQGPQFIFQYYEKEERGRGNFPDRFSARQFPNYSSELNVNALLLGDSALYLCASSRTGTGTRVRSYNEQFFGPGTRLTVL.

This chain links TRBV7-6 with TRBJ2-1; D unresolved. This CDR3 spans 13 amino acids. Germline V gene data show CDR1 as SGHVS and CDR2 as FNYEAQ. Deletions cut 5 bases from V and 0 bases from J, with 5 bases between. In nucleotides, the CDR3 is TGTGCCAGCAGCCTTAACTCCTACAATGAGCAGTTCTTC. Translated: CASSLNSYNEQFF.

J is TRBJ1-1 and V is TRBV7-9; a weak D match, TRBD1 (5 bases). The CDR3 extends over 15 amino acids. V was trimmed by 2 bases and J by 1 base, leaving 11 bases between them. CDR1 is SEHNR and CDR2 is FQNEAQ in the germline V gene (reference sequence). This CDR3 reads CASSLSGLRNTEAFF. As DNA, the CDR3 is TGTGCCAGCAGCTTATCAGGGCTAAGGAACACTGAAGCTTTCTTT.

The chain couples TRBV5-4 to TRBJ2-2; TRBD2 aligns across 8 bases. V lost 1 base, J lost 1 base, and 3 bases stayed unmatched. Germline lookup yields CDR1 SGHNT and CDR2 YYREEE (reference sequence). The CDR3 is 16 amino acids. CDR3 coding DNA: TGTGCCAGCAGCTTGCGGGGGGGCGTGAACACCGGGGAGCTGTTTTTT. Encoded protein: CASSLRGGVNTGELFF.

The sample holds a few counts of this clone. The V call is TRBV11-3, the J call TRBJ2-1; a possible D gene is TRBD1 (6 bases). This CDR3 is 12 amino acids long. Germline V gene data show CDR1 as SGHNT and CDR2 as YENEEA. V gave up 3 bases and J gave up 6 bases, with 6 bases separating them. CDR3 region: CASSLTGNEQFF. In DNA, the CDR3 is TGTGCCAGCAGCTTGACAGGCAATGAGCAGTTCTTC. Full variable domain (missing parts from reference TRBV11-3 and TRBJ2-1): EAGVVQSPRYKIIEKKQPVAFWCNPISGHNTLYWYLQNLGQGPELLIRYENEEAVDDSQLPKDRFSAERLKGVDSTLKIQPAELGDSAVYLCASSLTGNEQFFGPGTRLTVL.

The rearrangement links TRBV5-1 to TRBJ1-1, with TRBD1 as a possible D gene (5 bases). CDR3 length: 15 residues. Trimming removed 4 bases from V and 2 bases from J, with 15 bases in between. Germline CDR1 SGHRS, CDR2 YFSETQ. The CDR3 here is CASSRGLGVNTEAFF. The CDR3, as DNA: TGCGCCAGCAGCCGGGGGTTAGGGGTCAACACTGAAGCTTTCTTT.

J is TRBJ2-1 and V is TRBV6-5; either TRBD1 or TRBD2 may fit D (5 bases each). V gave up 6 bases and J gave up 1 base, with 13 bases separating them. Germline assignment: CDR1 MNHEY and CDR2 SVGAGI. This CDR3 comprises 15 residues. The DNA for the CDR3 is TGTGCCAGCAGGGGGGATGGCCCGTCCTACAATGAGCAGTTCTTC. This translates into CASRGDGPSYNEQFF.

This clone was counted a single time. This sequence joins TRBV11-2 and TRBJ1-2; D gene unclear. Trimming removed 0 bases at V and 9 bases at J, with 17 bases between. The V gene's germline CDR1 is SGHAT and CDR2 FQNNGV. The CDR3 has 15 residues. The DNA of the CDR3 is TGTGCCAGCAGCTTAGATAGCGGGTCGCGAGTGCGCTACACCTTC. The encoded protein is CASSLDSGSRVRYTF.

This rearrangement joins TRBV4-2 to TRBJ2-5; D perhaps matches TRBD2 (6 bases). Germline V gene lookup returns CDR1 LGHNA and CDR2 YNFKEQ. This CDR3 contains 18 residues. The V gene lost 2 bases and the J gene lost 5 bases, with 24 bases spanning the gap. The CDR3 DNA follows: TGTGCCAGCAGCCAAATGCTAACCGGGACTCAAGAAGGGGAGACCCAGTACTTC. Translation: CASSQMLTGTQEGETQYF.

The genes are TRBV10-1 and TRBJ1-1, with D hard to call. The germline CDR1 and CDR2 sequences are WNHNN and SYGVQD (reference sequence). The CDR3 has 12 residues. V dropped 6 bases and J dropped 1 base, with 6 bases sitting between them. CDR3 residues: CASSGSNTEAFF. CDR3 nucleotide sequence: TGCGCCAGCAGCGGGTCGAACACTGAAGCTTTCTTT.

V usage is TRBV10-1 and J usage is TRBJ2-1, with no clear D. V was clipped by 8 bases and J by 10 bases, with 6 bases between them. CDR1 and CDR2 from the germline V gene are WNHNN and SYGVQD (reference sequence). This CDR3 region has 9 residues. The CDR3 nucleotides are TGCGCCAGCGGGCAGGAGCAGTTCTTC. Protein: CASGQEQFF.

The chain carries TRBV18 and TRBJ2-1; 10 bases match TRBD2. Looked up from germline, CDR1 is KGHSH and CDR2 is LQKENI. V dropped 6 bases and J dropped 2; count of bases not matched to a gene: 4. The CDR3 length is 15 residues. The CDR3 here is CASSGSGGAYNEQFF. The CDR3, as DNA: TGTGCCAGCTCGGGAAGCGGGGGGGCCTACAATGAGCAGTTCTTC.